These 5 T cell receptor beta chains were sequenced from one sample in a study of cytomegalovirus exposure and HLA in healthy donors. Produced via immunoSEQ multiplex PCR; TCRdb's table is partial and in-frame only. The profile shows fewer than 95,000 clones, around 94% of them singletons. The sequencing input was PBMCs. The receptors shown here come from a woman aged 18 to 35 in good health and CMV-seronegative.

This chain links TRBV11-3 with TRBJ2-3; 14 bases align to TRBD2. CDR1 is SGHNT and CDR2 is YENEEA in the germline V gene. V gave up 1 base and J gave up 6 bases; unmatched junction bases: 6. The CDR3 extends over 17 amino acids. CDR3 protein: CASSLGTSGGPGDTQYF. Written as DNA, the CDR3 is TGTGCCAGCAGCTTAGGGACTAGCGGGGGGCCGGGGGATACGCAGTATTTT.

The chain uses TRBV29-1 and TRBJ2-7; 9 nucleotides line up with TRBD2. V was clipped by 5 bases and J by 4 bases; unmatched bases: 3. The CDR3 is 12 residues long. Looked up from germline, CDR1 is SQVTM and CDR2 is ANQGSEA. CDR3 in amino acids: CSVLAGRYEQYF. The CDR3, as DNA: TGCAGCGTTCTAGCGGGGAGGTACGAGCAGTACTTC.

The chain is built from TRBV5-1 and TRBJ2-2, with 14 positions matching TRBD2. V was pared by 0 bases and J by 4 bases, with 2 bases of the junction left unmatched. Per germline, CDR1 SGHRS and CDR2 YFSETQ. The CDR3 spans 17 residues. The CDR3 region has the DNA TGCGCCAGCAGCTTGGGACTAGCGGGGGGGCGCACCGGGGAGCTGTTTTTT. This codes for CASSLGLAGGRTGELFF.

V usage is TRBV27 and J usage is TRBJ2-7, with a possible D match to TRBD1 (6 bases). V was clipped by 7 bases and J by 2 bases, with 18 bases between them. Looked up from germline, CDR1 is MNHEY and CDR2 is SMNVEV (reference sequence). The CDR3 length is 15 residues. DNA for the CDR3: TGTGCCAGCATTAATCCCAGGGGAAGTCCCTACGAGCAGTACTTC. This gives the protein CASINPRGSPYEQYF.

The chain uses TRBV7-9 and TRBJ2-2; D not resolved. Trimming cost V 4 bases and J 2 bases, with 20 bases left between them. The V gene's germline CDR1 is SEHNR and CDR2 FQNEAQ (reference sequence). This CDR3 spans 18 amino acids. Here the CDR3 DNA reads TGTGCCAGCAGCTATACTACGACTCCGGCAACTAACACCGGGGAGCTGTTTTTT. Protein sequence: CASSYTTTPATNTGELFF.